These 4 T cell receptor beta chains originate from one sample sequenced in a study of Graves' ophthalmopathy and Graves' hyperthyroidism. Investigators amplified TCR beta CDR3 regions from RNA transcripts. Scientists carried out first-round RT-PCR using HTBI primers and then a second-round multiplex PCR. TCRdb called the multiplex PCR reads again in MiXCR, with one record for every CDR3 protein. The sample lists around 670,000 distinct CDR3 sequences, roughly 40% occurring once. Material: peripheral blood. Source of these receptors: an adult man with Graves' ophthalmopathy.

This clonotype came up many times. V is TRBV2 and J is TRBJ2-7; D unresolved. V lost 7 bases to trimming and J lost 0 bases, with 7 bases between them. Germline CDR1 SNHLY, CDR2 FYNNEI. The CDR3 is 12 amino acids. The CDR3 DNA follows: TGTGCCAGCACCCCAGGCTCCTACGAGCAGTACTTC. This translates into CASTPGSYEQYF.

The sample holds many counts of this clonotype. The chain employs TRBV10-3 and TRBJ2-7; D is possibly TRBD2 (6 bases). The CDR3 extends over 13 amino acids. In germline, CDR1 is ENHRY, CDR2 SYGVKD. With 6 bases removed from V and 5 bases from J, the gap between germline ends came to 14 bases. For the CDR3, the DNA is TGTGCCATCAGCCTGACTAGTAGCGACGAGCAGTACTTC. This sequence encodes CAISLTSSDEQYF.

The chain carries TRBV2 and TRBJ1-2; D ambiguous. V lost 5 bases and J 0 bases, leaving 13 bases between the germline ends. Per the germline V gene, CDR1 is SNHLY and CDR2 is FYNNEI. CDR3 size: 15 residues. CDR3 DNA: TGTGCCAGCAGTTACTCGACCGGGCCTAACTATGGCTACACCTTC. This gives the protein CASSYSTGPNYGYTF.

This clonotype was seen only once. The V gene is TRBV11-2, the J gene TRBJ1-3; D unresolved. Germline V CDR1 and CDR2: SGHAT, FQNNGV. Trimming removed 5 bases from V and 1 base from J, with 24 bases in between. The CDR3 is made up of 19 amino acids. CDR3 sequence reads: CASSPQTSGRALSGNTIYF. DNA of the CDR3: TGTGCCAGCAGCCCACAAACTAGCGGGAGGGCCCTTTCTGGAAACACCATATATTTT.